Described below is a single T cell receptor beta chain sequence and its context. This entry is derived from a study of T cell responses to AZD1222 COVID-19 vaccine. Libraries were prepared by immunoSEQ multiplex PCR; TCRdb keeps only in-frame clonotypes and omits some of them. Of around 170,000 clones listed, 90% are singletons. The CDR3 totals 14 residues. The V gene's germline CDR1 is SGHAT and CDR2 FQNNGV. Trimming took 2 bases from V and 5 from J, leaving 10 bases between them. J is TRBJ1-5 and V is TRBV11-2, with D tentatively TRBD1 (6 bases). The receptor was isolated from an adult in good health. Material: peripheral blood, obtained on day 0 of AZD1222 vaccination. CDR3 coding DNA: TGTGCCAGCAGCTTATCACAGGGAGATCAGCCCCAGCATTTT. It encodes CASSLSQGDQPQHF.